These T cell receptor beta chains were read from a single sample in a study of blood T cell repertoires in COVID-19. The method was immunoSEQ multiplex PCR; TCRdb's version includes in-frame clones alone and lacks a portion of them. Among around 250,000 clones listed, roughly 83% were seen once. Material for sequencing was peripheral blood. These receptors were collected from a woman older than 75 with COVID-19, enrolled during active disease. Both conserved end residues are part of each CDR3. Each record gives: CDR3 DNA, CDR3 protein, CDR3 length, clone size, D gene, V gene, J gene. A D gene is named only where the DNA matches it firmly. Clone size appears in some rows only: once, few, many, or a class for an expanded clone.

CDR3nt: TGTGCCAGCAGATCCGGGACAGGGTCCAACTATGGCTACACCTTC; CDR3aa: CASRSGTGSNYGYTF; len: 15; abundance: .; d_gene: TRBD1; v_gene: TRBV28; j_gene: TRBJ1-2
CDR3nt: TGTGCTTCAGGGGCGACAGGGAATGAAAAACTGTTTTTT; CDR3aa: CASGATGNEKLFF; len: 13; abundance: .; d_gene: TRBD1; v_gene: TRBV19; j_gene: TRBJ1-4
CDR3nt: TGTGCCAGCAGCTCGAACGGGAACACCATATATTTT; CDR3aa: CASSSNGNTIYF; len: 12; abundance: .; d_gene: .; v_gene: TRBV28; j_gene: TRBJ1-3
CDR3nt: TGTGCCAGCAGAAGGGGACAGGAGAGTTCACCCCTCCACTTT; CDR3aa: CASRRGQESSPLHF; len: 14; abundance: .; d_gene: TRBD1; v_gene: TRBV3-1/TRBV3-2; j_gene: TRBJ1-6
CDR3nt: TGTGCCAGCAGCTTAAGACCCCCTGACAGGGGCGAGACCCAGTACTTC; CDR3aa: CASSLRPPDRGETQYF; len: 16; abundance: .; d_gene: TRBD1; v_gene: TRBV7-3; j_gene: TRBJ2-5
CDR3nt: TGTGCCAGCAGTTCTCGGGGACAGGAAGAGACCCAGTACTTC; CDR3aa: CASSSRGQEETQYF; len: 14; abundance: .; d_gene: TRBD1; v_gene: TRBV28; j_gene: TRBJ2-5
CDR3nt: TGTGCCAGCAGTTTAACAGGGCCAGATACGCAGTATTTT; CDR3aa: CASSLTGPDTQYF; len: 13; abundance: .; d_gene: .; v_gene: TRBV25-1; j_gene: TRBJ2-3
CDR3nt: TGTGCCAGCAGTTTTGTGGAGTTGGGCAATCAGCCCCAGCATTTT; CDR3aa: CASSFVELGNQPQHF; len: 15; abundance: .; d_gene: .; v_gene: TRBV28; j_gene: TRBJ1-5
CDR3nt: TGTGCCAGCACCCTTCGGAGGAGATTAAACACTGAAGCTTTCTTT; CDR3aa: CASTLRRRLNTEAFF; len: 15; abundance: .; d_gene: .; v_gene: TRBV5-6; j_gene: TRBJ1-1
CDR3nt: TGTGCCAGCAGCTTAGGCACTACTAGCACAGATACGCAGTATTTT; CDR3aa: CASSLGTTSTDTQYF; len: 15; abundance: .; d_gene: .; v_gene: TRBV11-2; j_gene: TRBJ2-3
CDR3nt: TGTGCCAGCAGCTGGAGAGGACAGCCGAATCAGCCCCAGCATTTT; CDR3aa: CASSWRGQPNQPQHF; len: 15; abundance: .; d_gene: .; v_gene: TRBV7-2; j_gene: TRBJ1-5
CDR3nt: TGTGCCAGCAGCCAAGATGGGACAGGGCCCAACTATGGCTACACCTTC; CDR3aa: CASSQDGTGPNYGYTF; len: 16; abundance: .; d_gene: TRBD1; v_gene: TRBV3-1/TRBV3-2; j_gene: TRBJ1-2
CDR3nt: TGTGCCAGCAGGCGAGCGGGCACCCCCTACGAGCAGTACTTC; CDR3aa: CASRRAGTPYEQYF; len: 14; abundance: .; d_gene: .; v_gene: TRBV5-4; j_gene: TRBJ2-7
CDR3nt: TGTGCCAGCAGCGGACAGGGGAACTACAATGAGCAGTTCTTC; CDR3aa: CASSGQGNYNEQFF; len: 14; abundance: .; d_gene: TRBD1; v_gene: TRBV7-9; j_gene: TRBJ2-1
CDR3nt: TGTGCCAGTACCGACCGGGACAGTCGTACTGAAGCTTTCTTT; CDR3aa: CASTDRDSRTEAFF; len: 14; abundance: once; d_gene: TRBD1; v_gene: TRBV19; j_gene: TRBJ1-1
CDR3nt: TGCGCCAGCAGCCAAGATGGGAAGGGGAATGAAAAACTGTTTTTT; CDR3aa: CASSQDGKGNEKLFF; len: 15; abundance: .; d_gene: .; v_gene: TRBV4-3; j_gene: TRBJ1-4
CDR3nt: TGTGCCAGCAGTGAAGGGACAGCGCACTCTGGGGCCAACGTCCTGACTTTC; CDR3aa: CASSEGTAHSGANVLTF; len: 17; abundance: .; d_gene: .; v_gene: TRBV6-1; j_gene: TRBJ2-6
CDR3nt: TGTGCCAGCAGCTTAGACAGGGGGATCACAGATACGCAGTATTTT; CDR3aa: CASSLDRGITDTQYF; len: 15; abundance: .; d_gene: TRBD1; v_gene: TRBV11-2; j_gene: TRBJ2-3
CDR3nt: TGTGCCAGCAGCGCCGGGACAGGGATATTTAACTATGGCTACACCTTC; CDR3aa: CASSAGTGIFNYGYTF; len: 16; abundance: .; d_gene: TRBD1; v_gene: TRBV9; j_gene: TRBJ1-2
CDR3nt: TGCGCCAGCAGCCAAGTAGGGCGGGGGGGTGACTACAATGAGCAGTTCTTC; CDR3aa: CASSQVGRGGDYNEQFF; len: 17; abundance: .; d_gene: TRBD2; v_gene: TRBV4-1; j_gene: TRBJ2-1
CDR3nt: TGTGCCAGTAGTGGTCGGACAGGGCAATCTTCACCCCTCCACTTT; CDR3aa: CASSGRTGQSSPLHF; len: 15; abundance: few; d_gene: TRBD1; v_gene: TRBV19; j_gene: TRBJ1-6
CDR3nt: TGTGCCAGCAGCTTAGGGGGGGCTCGCACAGATACGCAGTATTTT; CDR3aa: CASSLGGARTDTQYF; len: 15; abundance: .; d_gene: .; v_gene: TRBV7-3; j_gene: TRBJ2-3